One TCR beta chain is described in this entry. This record belongs to a study of CD8 T cells in Susac syndrome. TEMRA cells were FACS-enriched, with CD8+ and CD4+ T cells isolated negatively. Random hexamers primed reverse transcription of roughly 0.5 to 1 ug RNA. From the immunoSEQ multiplex PCR reads, TCRdb called clonotypes with MiXCR, one entry per CDR3 protein. The sample has 150,000 to 200,000 distinct CDR3 sequences, about 95% seen once. This TCR was recovered from a human donor with Susac syndrome. The sequenced sample consisted of CD4+ T cells from PBMCs.

For the CDR3, the DNA is TGTGCCAGTAGCCTCGGACGGCACTACGAGCAGTACTTC. Amino acid sequence: CASSLGRHYEQYF. The J gene is TRBJ2-7, the V gene TRBV19; D unresolved. Trimming removed 6 bases from V and 3 bases from J, with 12 bases in between. The CDR3 runs to 13 residues. Germline CDR1 reads LNHDA; CDR2 reads SQIVND (reference sequence).